These 7 T cell receptor beta chains were all obtained from the same sample, sequenced in a study of blood T cell repertoires in COVID-19. Using immunoSEQ multiplex PCR, the repertoire was profiled, and TCRdb retains in-frame clones only, with some absent. The table lists approximately 160,000 clones, roughly 90% of them singletons. Material: PBMCs or T cells enriched from blood (not recorded which). Receptors originate from a woman aged 45-60 years who had recovered from COVID-19.

The chain uses TRBV24-1 and TRBJ2-7, with 9 bases lining up with TRBD1. V lost 3 bases to trimming and J lost 2 bases; unmatched junction nucleotides: 4. The CDR3 is 15 residues long. CDR1 is KGHDR, CDR2 SFDVKD, per germline. CDR3 sequence reads: CATSDPRTGAYEQYF. CDR3 nucleotides: TGTGCCACCAGTGATCCCAGGACAGGGGCCTACGAGCAGTACTTC.

V usage is TRBV11-2 and J usage is TRBJ1-1; the D is unclear. CDR3 length equals 12 residues. V gave up 0 bases and J gave up 10 bases, with 9 bases separating them. The germline V gene has CDR1 SGHAT and CDR2 FQNNGV. CDR3 nucleotides: TGTGCCAGCAGCTTAGAACTGAGGGTAGCTTTCTTT. Its translation: CASSLELRVAFF.

This rearrangement joins TRBV12-5 to TRBJ2-7; D is possibly TRBD1 (6 bases). The CDR3 has 15 residues. V lost 1 base, J lost 6 bases, and 16 bases lay in between. Germline V gene data show CDR1 as LGHNT and CDR2 as FRNRAP. CDR3 DNA sequence: TGTGCTAGTGGTTTGGCCACCCTACAGGGCGGCGAGCAGTACTTC. Translated: CASGLATLQGGEQYF.

The J gene is TRBJ2-3, the V gene TRBV5-1; 8 nucleotides agree with TRBD1. The CDR3 is 15 amino acids. V lost 7 bases to trimming and J lost 4 bases; unmatched junction nucleotides: 11. CDR1 SGHRS and CDR2 YFSETQ come from the germline V gene. CDR3 coding DNA: TGCGCCAGCGAAAGGCGGCCAGGGGGCGCAGATACGCAGTATTTT. Translation: CASERRPGGADTQYF.

The rearrangement joins TRBV6-2 or TRBV6-3 to TRBJ2-3, with D perhaps given as TRBD1 or TRBD2 (5 bases each). Deletions cut 6 bases from V and 0 bases from J, with 10 bases between. The germline CDR1 and CDR2 sequences are MNHEY and SVGEGT. This CDR3 contains 14 residues. The CDR3 reads CASSPGLSTDTQYF. DNA of the CDR3: TGTGCCAGCAGCCCGGGGCTTAGCACAGATACGCAGTATTTT.

V and J are TRBV5-1 and TRBJ2-3; 10 bases are a match to TRBD2. This CDR3 region has 15 residues. Per germline, CDR1 SGHRS and CDR2 YFSETQ. The junction had 13 bases not matched to a gene; V was cut back by 7 bases and J by 8 bases. Written as DNA, the CDR3 is TGCGCCAGCGGTCCCGTAGCGGGAGGTACTCCTACGCAGTATTTT. Encoded protein: CASGPVAGGTPTQYF.

This sequence joins TRBV28 and TRBJ2-7, with D perhaps TRBD2 (6 bases). With 2 bases removed from V and 9 bases from J, the gap between germline ends came to 17 bases. The CDR3 has 14 residues. Germline CDR1 is MDHEN and CDR2 is SYDVKM. This chain's CDR3 is CASSLVDGLGGQYF. CDR3 sequence (DNA): TGTGCCAGCAGTTTAGTGGACGGATTGGGAGGGCAGTACTTC.